Detailed here is one T cell receptor (beta chain). What this receptor recognizes is not known. No base qualities exist here, and no much larger clone lies one base off it. The CDR3 regions of human TCRbeta chains were subjected to immunosequencing. As for the authors' bioinformatics: Repertoire TCRs were matched against a reference library of SARS-CoV-2-specific TCRs generated with the MIRA antigen-specificity platform. Breadth was defined as the fraction of unique TCRs that were SARS-CoV-2-associated, and depth was defined as the fraction of total T cells that were SARS-CoV-2-associated. Using the MIRA data, every spike-specific TCR was mapped to the spike region that the TCR reacted to and assigned to either a CD4 or a CD8 class. Log10-transformed breadth and depth values were compared by one-way ANOVA with Sidak's multiple comparisons tests. Held by TCRdb, this immuneACCESS table contains in-frame sequences only and omits some clones. Under half of the omission traces to an unresolved V gene where checked; the cause of the rest is unknown. V and J calls and clone size follow that table, whereas D and trimming were derived from the DNA. The sample table contains just under 150,000 clones; only one count was recorded for approximately 89% of them. Clones ranked in the top ten supply around 1.7% of the sample.

This sample was taken from a study of T cell responses to AZD1222 COVID-19 vaccine (dated by TCRdb to about 2021). As for the study more broadly: TCR sequencing covered over 230 trial participants: 207 given two doses of AZD1222 and about 26 given two doses of MenACWY control vaccine. Trial participants were enrolled into age subgroups of 18-55, 56-69 and 70-plus years, which contained around 150, 28 and 57 TCR-sequenced participants, respectively.

Measured from the cysteine to the phenylalanine, the CDR3 is 13 residues long. Kept here is only the CDR3 DNA, which spans 39 bases and is read in frame from base 1. Trimming at the junction amounts to 3 bases on V and 7 bases on J, and the germline ends lie 13 bases apart. From the germline V gene (reference sequence), CDR1 is GTSNPN and CDR2 is SVGIG. General conclusions and limits of the study: Because no samples from the day 14 peak response were available, repertoires could be characterized only after the peak T cell response. A significant rise in spike-specific TCR breadth and depth was observed after two AZD1222 doses relative to day 0 and relative to MenACWY recipients. Conclusions about previously exposed vaccinees are limited because only a handful of AZD1222 recipients were SARS-CoV-2 seropositive at baseline. Vaccine-associated CD4 TCRs spanned the whole spike protein, with dominant responses in regions 160-218 and 743-854. In the small 56-69-year group, the increase in depth fell short of significance, most likely because of low power. Epitopes outside the regions mutated in the B.1.351 and B.1.1.7 variants were reportedly recognized by nearly half of the unique spike-specific TCRs. Participants were mostly white British, with more females than males. The authors suggested clonal diversity may have been underestimated.

Sample time point, as interpreted from the label and publication: about 28 days (+/-7) after the second vaccine dose. AZD1222 recipients whose second dose came at about 4 weeks and those whose second dose came at about 12 weeks were combined into one group, since spike-specific TCR depth and breadth did not differ between the two schedules. Vaccinee samples were obtained from the UK trials COV001 and COV002, which included a single-blind randomized controlled phase 2/3 trial of AZD1222 (ChAdOx1 nCoV-19) in healthy adults. For TCRbeta chain sequencing, PBMC samples were collected from trial participants at day 0 and at day 28 after the second dose.

The sequenced sample was peripheral blood, obtained 28 days after the second AZD1222 dose. The source of this sequence is an adult who received the AZD1222 COVID-19 vaccine. The V and J segments used are TRBV30 and TRBJ1-5; 6 matching bases give a weak D call of TRBD1. The nucleotides read TGTGCCTGGAGAGCCACAGGGAACCAGCCCCAGCATTTT. This gives the protein CAWRATGNQPQHF. Outside the CDR3, residues come from the reference TRBV30 and TRBJ1-5 proteins, so the full variable domain is: SQTIHQWPATLVQPVGSPLSLECTVEGTSNPNLYWYRQAAGRGLQLLFYSVGIGQISSEVPQNLSASRPQDRQFILSSKKLLLSDSGFYLCAWRATGNQPQHFGDGTRLSIL.